This TCR beta chain originates from a study of blood T cell repertoires in COVID-19. Study overall: COVID-19 samples collected from the United States, Italy and Spain covered acute and convalescent phases.

Authors' processing steps: It was from reference gene primer amplification that nucleated cell counts were estimated. Sequencing was performed with immunoSEQ multiplex PCR; in TCRdb, only in-frame clones are kept and a portion is missing. Clone size and the V and J calls come from that table; the DNA yielded D and trimming. The table has 150,000 to 200,000 clones, 89% seen once; the top ten hold around 0.77%. The CDR3 length is 17 residues. V lost 4 bases and J lost 3, with 20 bases in between. Per germline, CDR1 SGHDN and CDR2 FVKESK. Cohorts were determined from participant-reported clinical history. Recovered status in Cohort 3 required two negative PCRs, clearance, or symptom resolution.

The source of this sequence is a woman aged 18 to 35 who had recovered from COVID-19. The rearrangement joins TRBV14 to TRBJ2-3; the D gene is possibly TRBD1 (6 bases). The sample comprised PBMCs or T cells enriched from blood (not recorded which). The CDR3 reads CASSRQVQGIRTDTQYF. The CDR3 bases are TGTGCCAGCAGCCGTCAAGTACAGGGCATAAGGACAGATACGCAGTATTTT.